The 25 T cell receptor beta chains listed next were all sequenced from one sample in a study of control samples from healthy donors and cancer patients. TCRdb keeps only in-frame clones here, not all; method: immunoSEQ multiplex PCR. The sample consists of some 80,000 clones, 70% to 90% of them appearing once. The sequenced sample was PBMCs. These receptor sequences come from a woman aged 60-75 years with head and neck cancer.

The CDR3 region has the DNA TGTGCCAGTAGTATTACAGGGGTAGGAGAGACCCAGTACTTC. Amino acids: CASSITGVGETQYF. This chain joins TRBV19 and TRBJ2-5; 7 bases match TRBD1. This CDR3 contains 14 residues. Losses at the gene ends were 3 bases for V and 4 bases for J; bases not matched to a gene: 5. Germline loops: CDR1 LNHDA, CDR2 SQIVND (reference sequence).

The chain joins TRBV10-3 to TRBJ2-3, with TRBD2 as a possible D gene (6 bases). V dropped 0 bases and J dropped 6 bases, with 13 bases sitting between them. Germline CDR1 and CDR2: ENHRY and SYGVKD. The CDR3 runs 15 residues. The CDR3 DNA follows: TGTGCCATCAGTGAGTCTAGCGGCTATACGGATACGCAGTATTTT. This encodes CAISESSGYTDTQYF.

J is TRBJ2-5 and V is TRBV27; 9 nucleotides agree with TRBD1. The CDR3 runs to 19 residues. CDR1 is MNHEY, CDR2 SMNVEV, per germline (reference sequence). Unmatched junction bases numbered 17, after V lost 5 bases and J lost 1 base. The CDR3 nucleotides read TGTGCCAGCAGTCCACTCACGACCACGACAGGGGGGGTCCAAGAGACCCAGTACTTC. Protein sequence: CASSPLTTTTGGVQETQYF.

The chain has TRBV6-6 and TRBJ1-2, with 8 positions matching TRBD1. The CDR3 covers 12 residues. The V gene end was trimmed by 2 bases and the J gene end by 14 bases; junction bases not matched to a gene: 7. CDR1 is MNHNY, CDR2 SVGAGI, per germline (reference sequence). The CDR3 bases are TGTGCCAGCAGTTACACCTTACAGGGGGTGACCTTC. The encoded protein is CASSYTLQGVTF.

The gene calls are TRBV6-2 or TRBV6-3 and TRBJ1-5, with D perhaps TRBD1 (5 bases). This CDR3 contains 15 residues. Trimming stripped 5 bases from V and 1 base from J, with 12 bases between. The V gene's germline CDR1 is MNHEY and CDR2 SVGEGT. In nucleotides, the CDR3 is TGTGCCAGCAGTGCCGTTTGGGGGAGCAATCAGCCCCAGCATTTT. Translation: CASSAVWGSNQPQHF.

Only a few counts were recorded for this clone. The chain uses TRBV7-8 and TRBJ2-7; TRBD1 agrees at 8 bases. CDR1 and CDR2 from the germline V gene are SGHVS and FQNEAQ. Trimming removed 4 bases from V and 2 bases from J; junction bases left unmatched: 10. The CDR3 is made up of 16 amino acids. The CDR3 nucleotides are TGTGCCAGCAGCTCCGACAGGGGCCTTCTTACCTACGAGCAGTACTTC. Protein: CASSSDRGLLTYEQYF. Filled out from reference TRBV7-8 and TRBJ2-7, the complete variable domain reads GAGVSQSPRYKVAKRGQDVALRCDPISGHVSLFWYQQALGQGPEFLTYFQNEAQLDKSGLPSDRFFAERPEGSVSTLKIQRTQQEDSAVYLCASSSDRGLLTYEQYFGPGTRLTVT.

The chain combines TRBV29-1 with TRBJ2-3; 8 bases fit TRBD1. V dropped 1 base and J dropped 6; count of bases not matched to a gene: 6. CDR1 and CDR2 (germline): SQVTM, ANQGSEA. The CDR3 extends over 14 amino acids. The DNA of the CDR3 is TGCAGCGTTGAAGGACAGGGGACTCTTGATACGCAGTATTTT. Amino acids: CSVEGQGTLDTQYF.

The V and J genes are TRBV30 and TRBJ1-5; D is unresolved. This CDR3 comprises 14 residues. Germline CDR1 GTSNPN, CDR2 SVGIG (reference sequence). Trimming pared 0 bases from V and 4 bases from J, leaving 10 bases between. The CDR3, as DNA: TGTGCCTGGAGTGTGGGGAGGGCAAATCAGCCCCAGCATTTT. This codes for CAWSVGRANQPQHF.

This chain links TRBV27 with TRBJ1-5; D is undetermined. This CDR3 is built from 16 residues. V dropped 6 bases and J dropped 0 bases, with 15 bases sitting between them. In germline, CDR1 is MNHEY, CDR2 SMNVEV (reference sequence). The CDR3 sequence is CASSSPNPSSNQPQHF. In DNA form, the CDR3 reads TGTGCCAGCAGCTCCCCGAATCCTAGTAGCAATCAGCCCCAGCATTTT.

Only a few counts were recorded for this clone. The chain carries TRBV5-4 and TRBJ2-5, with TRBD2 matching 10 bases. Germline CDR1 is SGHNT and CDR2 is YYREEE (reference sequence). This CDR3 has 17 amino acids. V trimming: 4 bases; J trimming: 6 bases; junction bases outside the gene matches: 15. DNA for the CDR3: TGTGCCAGCAGCCTTGGGGCTAGCGGGAGTACTCCCAAGACCCAGTACTTC. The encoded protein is CASSLGASGSTPKTQYF.

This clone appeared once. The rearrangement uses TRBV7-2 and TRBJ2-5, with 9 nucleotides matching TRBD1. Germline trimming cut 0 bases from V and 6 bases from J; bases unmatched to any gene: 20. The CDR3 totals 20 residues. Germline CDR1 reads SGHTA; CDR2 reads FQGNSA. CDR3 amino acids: CASSLALGGQGTIDLQTQYF. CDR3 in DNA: TGTGCCAGCAGCTTAGCACTTGGAGGACAGGGGACAATAGATTTGCAGACCCAGTACTTC.

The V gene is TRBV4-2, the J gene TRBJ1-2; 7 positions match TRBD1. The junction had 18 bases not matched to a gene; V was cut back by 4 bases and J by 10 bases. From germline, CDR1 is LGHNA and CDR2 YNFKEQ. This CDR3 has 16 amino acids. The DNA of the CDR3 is TGTGCCAGCAGCCCAGAGGGGGCTCAAAGGACGGGAGACTACACCTTC. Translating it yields CASSPEGAQRTGDYTF.

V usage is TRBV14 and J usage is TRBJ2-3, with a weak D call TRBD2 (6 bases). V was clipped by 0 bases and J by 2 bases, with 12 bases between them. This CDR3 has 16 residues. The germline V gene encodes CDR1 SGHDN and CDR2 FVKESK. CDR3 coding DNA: TGTGCCAGCAGCCAAGATCTTGCGGGGAACACAGATACGCAGTATTTT. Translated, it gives CASSQDLAGNTDTQYF.

The CDR3 sequence is CSASMGYQETQYF. The CDR3 DNA sequence: TGCAGTGCTAGTATGGGATACCAAGAGACCCAGTACTTC. The V gene is TRBV20-1, the J gene TRBJ2-5; no clear D. Trimming removed 3 bases at V and 0 bases at J, with 8 bases between. Germline V gives CDR1 DFQATT, CDR2 SNEGSKA (reference sequence). This CDR3 has 13 residues.

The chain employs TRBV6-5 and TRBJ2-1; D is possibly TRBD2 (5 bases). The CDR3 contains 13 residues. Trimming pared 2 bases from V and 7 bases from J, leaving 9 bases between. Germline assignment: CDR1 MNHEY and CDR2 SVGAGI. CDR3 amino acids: CASSYQEANEQFF. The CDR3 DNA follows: TGTGCCAGCAGTTACCAGGAGGCGAATGAGCAGTTCTTC.

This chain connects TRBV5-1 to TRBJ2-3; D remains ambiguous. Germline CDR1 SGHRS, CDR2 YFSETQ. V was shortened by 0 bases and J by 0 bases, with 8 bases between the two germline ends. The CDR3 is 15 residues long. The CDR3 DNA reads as TGCGCCAGCAGCTTGGGACAAACTAGCACAGATACGCAGTATTTT. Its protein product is CASSLGQTSTDTQYF.

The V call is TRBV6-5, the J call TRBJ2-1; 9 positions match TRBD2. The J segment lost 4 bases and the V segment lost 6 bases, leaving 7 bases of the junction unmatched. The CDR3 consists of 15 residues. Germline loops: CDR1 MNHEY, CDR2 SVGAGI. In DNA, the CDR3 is TGTGCCAGCAGACCAGCGGGAGGCCCTTACAATGAGCAGTTCTTC. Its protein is CASRPAGGPYNEQFF.

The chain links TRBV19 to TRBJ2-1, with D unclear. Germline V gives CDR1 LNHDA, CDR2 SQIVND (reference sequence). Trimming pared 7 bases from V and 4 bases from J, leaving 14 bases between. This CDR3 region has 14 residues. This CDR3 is CASKKQSEYNEQFF. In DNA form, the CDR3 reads TGTGCCAGTAAGAAACAGTCGGAGTACAATGAGCAGTTCTTC.

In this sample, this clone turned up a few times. CDR3 sequence (DNA): TGTGCCAGCAGTTTCAGTGGGAGGGCCTCCTACGAGCAGTACTTC. Protein sequence: CASSFSGRASYEQYF. The chain joins TRBV27 to TRBJ2-7; 7 bases line up with TRBD2. CDR3 length: 15 residues. CDR1 and CDR2 (germline): MNHEY, SMNVEV (reference sequence). V was pared by 3 bases and J by 0 bases, with 5 bases of the junction left unmatched.

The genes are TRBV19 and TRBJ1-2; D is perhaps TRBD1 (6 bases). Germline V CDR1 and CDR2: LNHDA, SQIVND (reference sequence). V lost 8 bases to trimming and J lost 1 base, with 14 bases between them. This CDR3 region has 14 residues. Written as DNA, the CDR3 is TGTGCCAGTGGACGACAGGCTAATAACTATGGCTACACCTTC. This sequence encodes CASGRQANNYGYTF.

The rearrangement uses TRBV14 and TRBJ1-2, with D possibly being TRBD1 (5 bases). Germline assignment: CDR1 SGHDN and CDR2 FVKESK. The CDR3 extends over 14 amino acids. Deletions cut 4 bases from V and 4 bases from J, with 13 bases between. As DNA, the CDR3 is TGTGCCAGCAGCCCGACTTGGGGCCGCTATGGCTACACCTTC. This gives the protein CASSPTWGRYGYTF.

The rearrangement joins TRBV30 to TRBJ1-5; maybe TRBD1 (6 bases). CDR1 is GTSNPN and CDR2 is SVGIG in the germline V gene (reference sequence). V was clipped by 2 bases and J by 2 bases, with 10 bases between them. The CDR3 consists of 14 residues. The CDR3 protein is CAWSSGGGNQPQHF. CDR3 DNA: TGTGCCTGGAGTTCGGGGGGCGGCAATCAGCCCCAGCATTTT.

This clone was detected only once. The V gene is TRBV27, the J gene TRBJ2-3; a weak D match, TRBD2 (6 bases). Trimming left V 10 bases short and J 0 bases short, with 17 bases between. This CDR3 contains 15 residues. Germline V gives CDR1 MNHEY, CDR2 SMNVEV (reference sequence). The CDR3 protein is CATGTLGTSTDTQYF. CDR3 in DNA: TGTGCCACCGGGACCCTGGGGACTAGCACAGATACGCAGTATTTT.

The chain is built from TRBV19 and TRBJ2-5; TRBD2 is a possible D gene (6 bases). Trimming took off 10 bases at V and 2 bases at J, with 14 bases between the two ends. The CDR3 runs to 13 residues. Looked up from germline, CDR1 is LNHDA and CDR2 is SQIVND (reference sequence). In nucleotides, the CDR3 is TGTGCCACAAGCCCTAGCGATCAAGAGACCCAGTACTTC. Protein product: CATSPSDQETQYF. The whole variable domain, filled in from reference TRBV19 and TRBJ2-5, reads DGGITQSPKYLFRKEGQNVTLSCEQNLNHDAMYWYRQDPGQGLRLIYYSQIVNDFQKGDIAEGYSVSREKKESFPLTVTSAQKNPTAFYLCATSPSDQETQYFGPGTRLLVL.

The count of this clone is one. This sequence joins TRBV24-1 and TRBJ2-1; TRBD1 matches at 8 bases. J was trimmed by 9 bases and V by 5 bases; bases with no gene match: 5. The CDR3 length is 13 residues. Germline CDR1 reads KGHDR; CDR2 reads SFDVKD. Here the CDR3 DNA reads TGTGCCACCAGTGGGGAAACAGGGGGTGAGCAGTTCTTC. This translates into CATSGETGGEQFF.